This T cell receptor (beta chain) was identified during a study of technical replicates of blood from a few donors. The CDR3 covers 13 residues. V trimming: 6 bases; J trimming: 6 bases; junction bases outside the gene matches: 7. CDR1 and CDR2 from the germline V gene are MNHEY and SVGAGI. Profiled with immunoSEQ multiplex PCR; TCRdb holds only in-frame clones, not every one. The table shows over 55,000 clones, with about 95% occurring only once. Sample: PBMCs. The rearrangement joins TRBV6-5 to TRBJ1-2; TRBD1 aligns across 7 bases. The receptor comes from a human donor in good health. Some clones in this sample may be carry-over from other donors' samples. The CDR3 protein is CASRRQGFNGYTF. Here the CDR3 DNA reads TGTGCCAGCAGACGACAGGGCTTTAATGGCTACACCTTC.